This T cell receptor beta chain was documented in a study of blood T cell repertoires in COVID-19. About the study: Donors in the United States, Italy and Spain gave samples during acute or convalescent COVID-19. Sources were T cells, B-cell-depleted T cells, or PBMCs; the material itself was cDNA or gDNA.

Source study methods: Reference gene primers were amplified, and this amplification served to estimate nucleated cell counts. The protocol was immunoSEQ multiplex PCR, while the TCRdb copy is restricted to in-frame clones and leaves out a portion. D and trimming were read from the DNA, whereas the V and J calls and clone size are those reported in that table. Of 250,000 to 350,000 clones in the sample, roughly nine tenths were seen once. Germline CDR1 and CDR2: MDHEN and SYDVKM. This CDR3 has 15 amino acids. Trimming shortened V by 4 bases and J by 1 base, and 14 bases separated the two germline ends.

The clonotype was recovered from a woman in her forties or fifties who had recovered from COVID-19. The chain carries TRBV28 and TRBJ2-7; D possibly corresponds to TRBD2 (6 bases). The material sequenced was peripheral blood. CDR3: CASSSSRGISYEQYF. CDR3 nucleotides: TGTGCCAGCAGTTCCTCCCGGGGGATTTCCTACGAGCAGTACTTC.